Listed below are T cell receptor beta chains from one sample, sequenced in a study of blood T cell repertoires in COVID-19. Only in-frame clones appear in the TCRdb table, and some are missing; sequencing was by immunoSEQ multiplex PCR. In the table there are approximately 140,000 clones, 85% to 90% of which are singletons. The sequencing input was peripheral blood. The receptors here all came from a man at least 80 years old with acute or convalescent COVID-19. CDR3s leave out the opening cysteine and the closing phenylalanine or tryptophan. The order of the fields is J gene, V gene, CDR3 protein.

>TRBJ2-5|TRBV29-1
SALLRQGALETQY
>TRBJ2-7|TRBV19
ASSAGGPSYEQY
>TRBJ2-7|TRBV9
ASSGAAGGYEQY
>TRBJ1-2|TRBV6-2/TRBV6-3
ASSPYQQGISGYT
>TRBJ2-3|TRBV6-5
ASSYSGEGDTQY
>TRBJ1-1|TRBV30
AYRDRNAEAF
>TRBJ2-1|TRBV27
ASSPISGLGDGEQF
>TRBJ1-1|TRBV5-4
ASSLGGANTEAF
>TRBJ1-1|TRBV5-1
ASSLLGTGENTEAF
>TRBJ1-4|TRBV30
AWSLRRATNEKLF
>TRBJ2-2|TRBV3-1/TRBV3-2
ASSYRGYTGELF
>TRBJ1-3|TRBV7-9
ASSPGGNTIY
>TRBJ1-6|TRBV19
ASSIQGLLITLH
>TRBJ1-5|TRBV19
ASNRVSRNQPQH
>TRBJ1-5|TRBV10-2
ASRATGDSNQPQH
>TRBJ1-4|TRBV2
ATRRDEKLF
>TRBJ1-1|TRBV19
ASSIEGRGTEAF
>TRBJ1-1|TRBV24-1
ATSGSGANTEAF
>TRBJ1-6|TRBV3-1/TRBV3-2
ASTADSGINSPLH
>TRBJ2-3|TRBV28
ASSGREGQLDTQY